The entry that follows covers one T cell receptor beta chain sequence. Deletions cut 1 base from V and 5 bases from J, with 8 bases between. Germline CDR1 reads KGHSH; CDR2 reads LQKENI. This CDR3 is 13 amino acids long. In the study's own analysis: Amplifying reference gene primers gave estimates of nucleated cell counts. Clones were read by immunoSEQ multiplex PCR, and TCRdb kept only the in-frame ones, dropping some. D and trimming come from the DNA, and the V and J calls and clone size come from that table. The profile shows around 100,000 clones, about 84% of them singletons. The entry originates in a study of blood T cell repertoires in COVID-19. Turning to the study itself: Samples came from the United States, Italy and Spain, spanning acute and convalescent COVID-19.

The receptor was derived from a human donor in a cohort sampled during active COVID-19. The sample was peripheral blood. This chain joins TRBV18 and TRBJ2-5; D ambiguous. CDR3 loop: CASSPLASETQYF. CDR3 DNA: TGTGCCAGCTCACCACTAGCATCCGAGACCCAGTACTTC.